This is a list of T cell receptor beta chains from one sample in a study of neoadjuvant nivolumab and ipilimumab in lung cancer. The repertoire was sequenced with immunoSEQ multiplex PCR; TCRdb's copy has only in-frame clones and lacks some. The sample holds some 37,000 clones, 80% to 90% seen once. The input for sequencing was peripheral blood, taken before neoadjuvant nivolumab, alone or with ipilimumab. The source is an adult with non-small cell lung cancer. CDR3s leave out the opening cysteine and the closing phenylalanine or tryptophan.

TRBJ2-7	TRBV9	ASIGQGVCIYEQY
TRBJ2-2	TRBV5-4	ASRSGDTNTGELF
TRBJ1-4	TRBV5-6	ASRLTGANEKLF
TRBJ1-5	TRBV7-9	ASSQPGQGKYSNQPQH
TRBJ1-1	TRBV5-1	ASSLETALLNTEAF
TRBJ1-2	TRBV2	ASSEQYGENYGYT
TRBJ1-3	TRBV9	ASSVAPGDIGGNTIY
TRBJ1-2	TRBV27	ASRPRGSYGYT
TRBJ2-1	TRBV7-8	ASSLIIAGDNEQF
TRBJ2-1	TRBV18	ASSSSGTRNEQF
TRBJ2-6	TRBV27	ASAISGANVLT
TRBJ2-7	TRBV4-2	ASSQEAPGASLYEQY
TRBJ1-1	TRBV9	ASSEDRGSMNTEAF
TRBJ2-3	TRBV18	ASSPGQGIDTQY
TRBJ2-7	TRBV6-5	ASSWSTSGSYEQY
TRBJ2-1	TRBV6-5	ASSYGRLAYEQF
TRBJ1-4	TRBV18	ASSPGTGGPNEKLF
TRBJ1-1	TRBV18	ASSPSSPQNTEAF
TRBJ2-2	TRBV7-6	ASSLPSGSYGELF
TRBJ2-3	TRBV7-3	ASSLVGGSTDTQY
TRBJ1-2	TRBV7-9	ASSFRTDYGYT
TRBJ1-2	TRBV7-9	ASSYQIYGYT
TRBJ1-2	TRBV7-2	ASSLGRRSRGYT
TRBJ2-7	TRBV6-5	ASSYYTGTGGYEQY
TRBJ2-5	TRBV28	ASSAALTRAQY
TRBJ1-2	TRBV6-1	ASSLRGGEYGYT
TRBJ2-4	TRBV11-2	ASSLVASGTQNIQY
TRBJ2-3	TRBV7-9	ASSPAASGRDTQY
TRBJ2-5	TRBV10-1	ASSGTVQETQY
TRBJ2-7	TRBV18	ASSPGSGDEQY
TRBJ2-7	TRBV6-5	ASSSRQGLYEQY
TRBJ1-1	TRBV19	ASSTGQPGPPEAF
TRBJ2-7	TRBV7-6	ASSFEGYEQY
TRBJ2-7	TRBV5-6	ASSPGHPSSYEQY
TRBJ2-1	TRBV10-2	ASSELGLADDNEQF
TRBJ2-4	TRBV19	ASGGIQY
TRBJ2-7	TRBV7-2	ASSSGTSTYEQY